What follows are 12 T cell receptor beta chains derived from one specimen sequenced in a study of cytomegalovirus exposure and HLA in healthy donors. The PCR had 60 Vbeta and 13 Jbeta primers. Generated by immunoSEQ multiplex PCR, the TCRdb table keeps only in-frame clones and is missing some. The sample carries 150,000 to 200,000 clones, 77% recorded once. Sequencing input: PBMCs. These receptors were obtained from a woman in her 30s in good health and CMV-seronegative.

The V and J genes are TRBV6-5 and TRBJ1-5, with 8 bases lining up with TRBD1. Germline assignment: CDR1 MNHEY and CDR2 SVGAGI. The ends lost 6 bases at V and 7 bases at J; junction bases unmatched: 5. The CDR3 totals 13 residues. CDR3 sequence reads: CASSGQGEQPQHF. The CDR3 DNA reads TGTGCCAGCAGCGGACAGGGCGAGCAGCCCCAGCATTTT.

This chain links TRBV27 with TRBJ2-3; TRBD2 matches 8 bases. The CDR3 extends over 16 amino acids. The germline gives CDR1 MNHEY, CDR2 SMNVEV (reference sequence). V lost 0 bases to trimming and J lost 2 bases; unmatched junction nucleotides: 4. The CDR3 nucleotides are TGTGCCAGCAGTTTATCAATAGCGGGACCCACAGATACGCAGTATTTT. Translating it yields CASSLSIAGPTDTQYF.

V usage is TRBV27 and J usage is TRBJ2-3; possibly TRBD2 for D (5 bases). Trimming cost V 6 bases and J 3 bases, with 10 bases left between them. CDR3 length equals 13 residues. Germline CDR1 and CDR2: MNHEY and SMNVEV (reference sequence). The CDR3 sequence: CASRQTGTDTQYF. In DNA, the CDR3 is TGTGCCAGCAGACAAACGGGGACAGATACGCAGTATTTT.

Written as DNA, the CDR3 is TGTGCCAGCAGTGAGGACAGGGAGAATTCACCCCTCCACTTT. This sequence encodes CASSEDRENSPLHF. J is TRBJ1-6 and V is TRBV6-4, with 8 bases matching TRBD1. The V segment lost 3 bases and the J segment 7 bases; nucleotides outside the gene matches: 2. The CDR3 is 14 amino acids. Germline V gene data show CDR1 as MRHNA and CDR2 as SNTAGT.

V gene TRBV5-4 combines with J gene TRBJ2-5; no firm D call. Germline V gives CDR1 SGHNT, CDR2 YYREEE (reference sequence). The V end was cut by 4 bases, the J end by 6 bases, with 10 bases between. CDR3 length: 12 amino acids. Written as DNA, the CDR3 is TGTGCCAGCAGCAACTGGGCTCAGACCCAGTACTTC. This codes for CASSNWAQTQYF.

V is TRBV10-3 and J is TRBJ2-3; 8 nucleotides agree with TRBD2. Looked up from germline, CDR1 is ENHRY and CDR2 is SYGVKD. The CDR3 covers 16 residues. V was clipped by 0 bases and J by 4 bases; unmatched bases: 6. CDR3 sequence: CAISESWGLEPDTQYF. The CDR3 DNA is TGTGCCATCAGTGAGTCGTGGGGACTAGAACCAGATACGCAGTATTTT.

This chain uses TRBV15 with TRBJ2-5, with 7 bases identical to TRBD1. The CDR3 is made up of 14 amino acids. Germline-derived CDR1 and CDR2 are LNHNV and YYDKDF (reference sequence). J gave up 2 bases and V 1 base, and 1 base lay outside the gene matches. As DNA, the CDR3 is TGTGCCACCAGCAGAGGGGGACAGCAAGAGACCCAGTACTTC. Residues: CATSRGGQQETQYF.

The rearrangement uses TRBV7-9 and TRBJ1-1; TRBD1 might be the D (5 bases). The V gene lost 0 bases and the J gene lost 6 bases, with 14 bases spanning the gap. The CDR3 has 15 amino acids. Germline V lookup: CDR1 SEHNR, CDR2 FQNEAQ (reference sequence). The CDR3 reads CASSLAQGELAEAFF. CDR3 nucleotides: TGTGCCAGCAGCTTAGCCCAGGGTGAGTTGGCTGAAGCTTTCTTT.

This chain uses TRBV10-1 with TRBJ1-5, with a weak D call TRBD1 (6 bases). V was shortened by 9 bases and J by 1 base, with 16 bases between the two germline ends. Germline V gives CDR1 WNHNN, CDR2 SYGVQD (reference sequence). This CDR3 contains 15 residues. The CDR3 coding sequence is TGCGCCAGGGAAACGGACAGTGGCAGCAATCAGCCCCAGCATTTT. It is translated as CARETDSGSNQPQHF.

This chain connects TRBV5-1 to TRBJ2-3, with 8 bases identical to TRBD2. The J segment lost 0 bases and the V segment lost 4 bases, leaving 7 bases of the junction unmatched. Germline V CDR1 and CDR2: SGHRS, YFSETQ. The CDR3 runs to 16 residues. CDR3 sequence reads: CASSPSSGISTDTQYF. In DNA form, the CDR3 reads TGCGCCAGCAGCCCCAGTAGCGGGATTAGCACAGATACGCAGTATTTT.

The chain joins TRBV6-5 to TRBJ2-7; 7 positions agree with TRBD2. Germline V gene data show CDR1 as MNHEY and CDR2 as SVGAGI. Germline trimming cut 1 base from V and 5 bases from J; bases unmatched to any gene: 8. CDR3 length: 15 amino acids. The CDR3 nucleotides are TGTGCCAGCAGTTACTTGGCGGGAGAGGTCAACGAGCAGTACTTC. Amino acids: CASSYLAGEVNEQYF.

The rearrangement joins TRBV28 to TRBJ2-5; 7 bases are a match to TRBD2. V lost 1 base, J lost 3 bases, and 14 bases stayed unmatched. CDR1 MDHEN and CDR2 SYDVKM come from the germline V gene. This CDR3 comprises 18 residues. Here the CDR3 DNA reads TGTGCCAGCAGTTTATTGGGTCCAGCGGGACCCGAGAAAGAGACCCAGTACTTC. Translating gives CASSLLGPAGPEKETQYF.